This TCR beta chain was observed in a study of tumor-infiltrating lymphocytes in glioblastoma multiforme. CDR1 and CDR2 from the germline V gene are SGHAT and FQNNGV. This CDR3 is built from 13 residues. Trimming removed 7 bases from V and 10 bases from J; junction bases left unmatched: 9. Three nested ARM-PCR rounds with V-beta and C-beta primers built TCRB libraries. TCRB-specific cDNA synthesis used 0.4 to 0.55 ug of total RNA. No unique molecular identifiers were described for these TCRB libraries. TCRdb used MiXCR to reprocess the multiplex PCR reads, holding one entry per CDR3 protein. This sample yields some 15,000 distinct CDR3 sequences, of which about 69% are seen a single time; approximately 38% belongs to the top ten. General study results and limits: The TCR and somatic mutation analysis included just one glioblastoma patient. RNA-based TCR sequencing may distort clone frequencies, since cells carry unequal TCR transcript numbers.

With regard to this clonotype: Its antigen is still unknown.

The chain joins TRBV11-2 to TRBJ2-1, with 8 positions matching TRBD1. This TCR came from a male donor with glioblastoma. Material: brain tumor tissue. DNA for the CDR3: TGTGCCAGCAACGACAGGGGAGACCACGAGCAGTTCTTC. It encodes CASNDRGDHEQFF.